These 5 T cell receptor beta chains share one sample of origin, sequenced in a study of T cells in Graves' hyperthyroidism and ophthalmopathy. Amplification of TCR beta CDR3 regions was performed using RNA transcripts as template. HTBI primers were used for first-round RT-PCR of the TCR CDR3. TCRdb independently ran MiXCR on the multiplex PCR reads; one entry per CDR3 protein. The data show hundreds of thousands of distinct CDR3 sequences, with about 15% seen just once and 4% to 5.5% held by the top ten. Sequences were obtained from blood. These receptor sequences come from a woman in her thirties or forties with Graves' ophthalmopathy.

The CDR3 DNA sequence: TGTGCCACCAGCAGAGATCTACATATCCAAGAGACCCAGTACTTC. As protein: CATSRDLHIQETQYF. The V gene is TRBV15, the J gene TRBJ2-5; the D is unclear. Trimming shortened V by 0 bases and J by 1 base, and 9 bases separated the two germline ends. The CDR3 extends over 15 amino acids. Germline V lookup: CDR1 LNHNV, CDR2 YYDKDF (reference sequence).

Ten or more counts support this clonotype. This sequence joins TRBV24-1 and TRBJ2-2, with D unclear. The CDR3 contains 15 residues. Trimming left V 6 bases short and J 0 bases short, with 10 bases between. The germline gives CDR1 KGHDR, CDR2 SFDVKD. CDR3 nucleotide sequence: TGTGCCACCAGTCCCCAACGCACGAACACCGGGGAGCTGTTTTTT. Encoded protein: CATSPQRTNTGELFF.

This clonotype came up many times. This chain uses TRBV9 with TRBJ2-7; 12 nucleotides agree with TRBD2. The CDR3 spans 17 residues. From germline, CDR1 is SGDLS and CDR2 YYNGEE. Germline trimming cut 0 bases from V and 5 bases from J; bases unmatched to any gene: 9. The CDR3 here is CASSVGGLAGGPHEQYF. The CDR3 coding sequence is TGTGCCAGCAGCGTAGGGGGTCTAGCGGGAGGGCCCCACGAGCAGTACTTC.

The sample holds many counts of this clonotype. The rearrangement joins TRBV12-3 or TRBV12-4 to TRBJ2-3, with 9 bases that match TRBD1. The CDR3 contains 14 residues. With V trimmed by 4 bases and J by 4 bases, 3 bases remained unmatched. In DNA, the CDR3 is TGTGCCAGCAGTTCCGACAGGGGGGCAGATACGCAGTATTTT. Translation: CASSSDRGADTQYF.

This clonotype was seen ten or more times. The chain links TRBV7-9 to TRBJ1-6; 8 bases line up with TRBD1. The germline V gene has CDR1 SEHNR and CDR2 FQNEAQ (reference sequence). The ends lost 5 bases at V and 6 bases at J; junction bases unmatched: 6. CDR3 length: 15 residues. The DNA for the CDR3 is TGTGCCAGCAGCCCGGGACAGGCGCTTAATTCACCCCTCCACTTT. This sequence encodes CASSPGQALNSPLHF. Combining the CDR3 with reference TRBV7-9 and TRBJ1-6 gives the whole variable domain DTGVSQNPRHKITKRGQNVTFRCDPISEHNRLYWYRQTLGQGPEFLTYFQNEAQLEKSRLLSDRFSAERPKGSFSTLEIQRTEQGDSAMYLCASSPGQALNSPLHFGNGTRLTVT.